Listed here are 32 T cell receptor beta chains from one sample, sequenced in a study of T cell responses to AZD1222 COVID-19 vaccine. Assay used: immunoSEQ multiplex PCR; TCRdb lists only in-frame clones, some missing. The table has about 120,000 clones, 70% to 90% seen once. The sample in question was peripheral blood, obtained on day 0 of AZD1222 vaccination. The source is an adult in good health.

The rearrangement uses TRBV21-1 and TRBJ2-2. TRBV21-1 is shown as a pseudogene. The CDR3 length is 16 residues. In DNA form, the CDR3 reads TGTGCCCTAAGCCTTTGGGGAATATCGAACACCGGGGAGCTGTTTTTT. Protein product: CALSLWGISNTGELFF.

This chain uses TRBV7-2 with TRBJ1-4, with 9 bases identical to TRBD1. This CDR3 region has 15 residues. Germline V gives CDR1 SGHTA, CDR2 FQGNSA. With 5 bases clipped from V and 3 bases from J, the junction kept 4 bases outside the gene matches. The CDR3: CASSLRTGANEKLFF. The CDR3 DNA is TGTGCCAGCAGCCTAAGGACAGGGGCTAATGAAAAACTGTTTTTT.

The chain uses TRBV19 and TRBJ1-3; D gene uncertain. CDR3 length equals 15 residues. The V and J ends lost 4 bases and 0 bases respectively, with 10 bases between them. From germline, CDR1 is LNHDA and CDR2 SQIVND (reference sequence). The CDR3 loop reads CASSKDASSGNTIYF. The DNA of the CDR3 is TGTGCCAGTAGTAAGGACGCGAGCTCTGGAAACACCATATATTTT. Full variable domain (outside the CDR3, taken from reference TRBV19 and TRBJ1-3): DGGITQSPKYLFRKEGQNVTLSCEQNLNHDAMYWYRQDPGQGLRLIYYSQIVNDFQKGDIAEGYSVSREKKESFPLTVTSAQKNPTAFYLCASSKDASSGNTIYFGEGSWLTVV.

The V gene is TRBV7-2, the J gene TRBJ2-3, with D possibly being TRBD1 or TRBD2 (5 bases each). Germline V gene data show CDR1 as SGHTA and CDR2 as FQGNSA. There are 16 residues in the CDR3. The V gene lost 5 bases and the J gene lost 2 bases, with 17 bases spanning the gap. In nucleotides, the CDR3 is TGTGCCAGCAGCCTCGTGAGGGGTACCCTCACAGATACGCAGTATTTT. The encoded protein is CASSLVRGTLTDTQYF. Full variable domain (remainder filled in from reference TRBV7-2 and TRBJ2-3): GAGVSQSPSNKVTEKGKDVELRCDPISGHTALYWYRQSLGQGLEFLIYFQGNSAPDKSGLPSDRFSAERTGGSVSTLTIQRTQQEDSAVYLCASSLVRGTLTDTQYFGPGTRLTVL.

The CDR3: CASSSRVVNYGYTF. In nucleotides, the CDR3 is TGTGCCAGCAGCTCCAGGGTGGTAAACTATGGCTACACCTTC. This chain joins TRBV7-2 and TRBJ1-2; D may be TRBD1 (5 bases). The CDR3 sequence is 14 residues long. Trimming stripped 4 bases from V and 2 bases from J, with 11 bases between. The germline gives CDR1 SGHTA, CDR2 FQGNSA.

The J gene is TRBJ1-5, the V gene TRBV6-5; 7 bases fit TRBD1. The CDR3 spans 14 residues. The germline gives CDR1 MNHEY, CDR2 SVGAGI. With V trimmed by 7 bases and J by 2 bases, 5 bases remained unmatched. CDR3 protein: CASTDRAGNQPQHF. Written as DNA, the CDR3 is TGTGCCAGCACCGACAGGGCGGGCAATCAGCCCCAGCATTTT.

The chain employs TRBV3-1 (or the pseudogene TRBV3-2) and TRBJ1-4; unclear D gene. Germline V CDR1 and CDR2: LGHDT, YNNKEL (reference sequence). The V and J ends lost 8 bases and 5 bases respectively, with 9 bases between them. This CDR3 region has 12 residues. The CDR3 sequence: CASLGLNEKLFF. The DNA for the CDR3 is TGTGCCAGCTTAGGGTTAAATGAAAAACTGTTTTTT.

The chain employs TRBV5-5 and TRBJ2-4; 8 bases agree with TRBD1. CDR3 length: 16 amino acids. Germline trimming cut 1 base from V and 5 bases from J; bases unmatched to any gene: 8. Germline values: CDR1 SGHKS, CDR2 YYEKEE (reference sequence). The CDR3 protein is CASSLPMTGAQNIQYF. DNA for the CDR3: TGTGCCAGCAGCTTGCCGATGACAGGGGCCCAAAACATTCAGTACTTC.

V gene TRBV6-5 combines with J gene TRBJ2-1; TRBD2 is a possible D gene (6 bases). This CDR3 comprises 15 residues. The V gene lost 6 bases and the J gene lost 2 bases, with 14 bases spanning the gap. Germline assignment: CDR1 MNHEY and CDR2 SVGAGI. The CDR3 coding sequence is TGTGCCAGCAGCCAGGGAGGCGATCCCTACAATGAGCAGTTCTTC. Translation gives CASSQGGDPYNEQFF.

This clone was seen many times. CDR3 nucleotides: TGTGCCAGCAGTTCTCGGGGATCATGGTATGGCTACACCTTC. It yields the protein CASSSRGSWYGYTF. The chain combines TRBV6-5 with TRBJ1-2, with no clear D. Between the trimmed V and J ends, which lost 4 bases and 5 bases, there was a span of 14 bases. The length of the CDR3 is 14 residues. The germline gives CDR1 MNHEY, CDR2 SVGAGI.

This rearrangement joins TRBV10-3 to TRBJ2-5; 7 bases align to TRBD1. Germline loops: CDR1 ENHRY, CDR2 SYGVKD. This CDR3 is built from 12 residues. The V segment lost 10 bases and the J segment 2 bases; nucleotides outside the gene matches: 4. In DNA form, the CDR3 reads TGTGCCACCAGGGACAGTCAAGAGACCCAGTACTTC. This sequence encodes CATRDSQETQYF.

The chain uses TRBV6-5 and TRBJ1-5, with D unresolved. Trimming left V 2 bases short and J 4 bases short, with 6 bases between. The CDR3 extends over 13 amino acids. Germline lookup yields CDR1 MNHEY and CDR2 SVGAGI. The CDR3 reads CASSYGPNQPQHF. CDR3 coding DNA: TGTGCCAGCAGTTACGGCCCAAATCAGCCCCAGCATTTT.

This chain joins TRBV7-2 and TRBJ1-6; weak D call: TRBD1 (5 bases). This CDR3 region has 16 residues. Looked up from germline, CDR1 is SGHTA and CDR2 is FQGNSA. The V end lost 0 bases, the J end lost 7 bases, and 13 bases lay between the germline ends. CDR3 DNA sequence: TGTGCCAGCAGCTTAGCGCAGGGATCGGCCAATTCACCCCTCCACTTT. Protein: CASSLAQGSANSPLHF.

The V and J genes are TRBV5-5 and TRBJ2-7; no firm D call. The CDR3 is 12 residues long. The V gene lost 1 base and the J gene lost 5 bases, with 7 bases spanning the gap. Germline CDR1 and CDR2: SGHKS and YYEKEE (reference sequence). Written as DNA, the CDR3 is TGTGCCAGCAGCTTGAGAAGGGACGAGCAGTACTTC. Translated, it gives CASSLRRDEQYF.

This chain links TRBV7-9 with TRBJ2-1; D uncertain. Trimming stripped 8 bases from V and 15 bases from J, with 17 bases between. The V gene's germline CDR1 is SEHNR and CDR2 FQNEAQ (reference sequence). The CDR3 consists of 11 residues. CDR3 loop: CASGGSLPGFF. CDR3 DNA sequence: TGTGCCAGCGGCGGAAGTCTACCGGGGTTCTTC.

The CDR3 spells CASSLSSAGAKNIQYF. CDR3 sequence (DNA): TGTGCCAGCAGCTTAAGCTCCGCGGGGGCCAAAAACATTCAGTACTTC. V and J are TRBV7-2 and TRBJ2-4; weak D call: TRBD2 (6 bases). Trimming took 2 bases from V and 1 from J, leaving 12 bases between them. Germline V CDR1 and CDR2: SGHTA, FQGNSA. The CDR3 has 16 residues.

This chain connects TRBV27 to TRBJ2-3, with TRBD1 matching over 8 bases. V was clipped by 4 bases and J by 1 base; unmatched bases: 10. CDR1 and CDR2 from the germline V gene are MNHEY and SMNVEV (reference sequence). This CDR3 is built from 17 residues. CDR3: CASSSPLAGGGTDTQYF. For the CDR3, the DNA is TGTGCCAGCAGTTCCCCCCTCGCAGGGGGCGGCACAGATACGCAGTATTTT.

The chain is built from TRBV14 and TRBJ1-1, with 11 bases identical to TRBD1. The CDR3 covers 18 residues. J was trimmed by 1 base and V by 0 bases; bases with no gene match: 7. Germline CDR1 and CDR2: SGHDN and FVKESK. For the CDR3, the DNA is TGTGCCAGCAGCCAAGATATCGGACAGGGGGCGTGGAACACTGAAGCTTTCTTT. Translating gives CASSQDIGQGAWNTEAFF.

DNA for the CDR3: TGCGCCAGCAGCCAAGGTTGGTACAGCACAGATACGCAGTATTTT. It yields the protein CASSQGWYSTDTQYF. The rearrangement joins TRBV4-3 to TRBJ2-3; D unclear. The CDR3 is made up of 15 amino acids. CDR1 LGHNA and CDR2 YSLEER come from the germline V gene. V was pared by 1 base and J by 0 bases, with 8 bases between.

The V and J genes are TRBV2 and TRBJ2-2, with 11 positions matching TRBD2. V shed 6 bases and J 5 bases; nucleotides not matched to a gene: 8. The CDR3 loop spans 16 amino acids. Germline loops: CDR1 SNHLY, CDR2 FYNNEI. The CDR3 loop reads CASRTSGGFVTGELFF. As DNA, the CDR3 is TGTGCCAGCAGAACTAGCGGGGGATTTGTGACCGGGGAGCTGTTTTTT.

V gene TRBV7-2 combines with J gene TRBJ1-4; 7 nucleotides align to TRBD1. This CDR3 contains 16 residues. The J segment lost 3 bases and the V segment lost 1 base, leaving 5 bases of the junction unmatched. Germline assignment: CDR1 SGHTA and CDR2 FQGNSA. CDR3 sequence (DNA): TGTGCCAGCAGCTTAGGAGGGGGCATGGCTAATGAAAAACTGTTTTTT. Its translation is CASSLGGGMANEKLFF.

The chain is built from TRBV4-2 and TRBJ2-7; 8 bases map to TRBD2. The CDR3 runs 16 residues. Germline V gene lookup returns CDR1 LGHNA and CDR2 YNFKEQ. J was trimmed by 2 bases and V by 0 bases; bases with no gene match: 6. DNA of the CDR3: TGTGCCAGCAGCCAAGATTTCGAGCGGGGGACCTACGAGCAGTACTTC. Its translation is CASSQDFERGTYEQYF.

The V and J genes are TRBV27 and TRBJ2-3, with 9 bases that match TRBD2. The CDR3 loop spans 15 amino acids. V dropped 2 bases and J dropped 2; count of bases not matched to a gene: 2. Germline values: CDR1 MNHEY, CDR2 SMNVEV (reference sequence). CDR3 in amino acids: CASSLASGVTDTQYF. The CDR3 nucleotides are TGTGCCAGCAGTTTAGCTAGCGGGGTCACAGATACGCAGTATTTT.

The chain has TRBV11-2 and TRBJ2-2; 10 bases align to TRBD2. The germline gives CDR1 SGHAT, CDR2 FQNNGV. The CDR3 runs to 15 residues. V was pared by 0 bases and J by 7 bases, with 2 bases of the junction left unmatched. This CDR3 is CASSLDPSGSGELFF. The CDR3 coding sequence is TGTGCCAGCAGCTTAGATCCTAGCGGGAGCGGGGAGCTGTTTTTT.

The chain's CDR3 is CASSYDSPNYGYTF. The DNA of the CDR3 is TGTGCCAGCAGTTACGACAGTCCTAACTATGGCTACACCTTC. The chain couples TRBV6-5 to TRBJ1-2; D is perhaps TRBD1 (5 bases). Germline V CDR1 and CDR2: MNHEY, SVGAGI. The CDR3 has 14 amino acids. With 2 bases removed from V and 0 bases from J, the gap between germline ends came to 7 bases.

In this sample, this clone turned up once. The rearrangement links TRBV7-2 to TRBJ1-4, with 8 bases fitting TRBD1. The trim removed 6 bases at V and 0 bases at J, leaving 3 bases unmatched. CDR3 length equals 15 residues. Germline CDR1 SGHTA, CDR2 FQGNSA. The CDR3 region is CASRRQGTTNEKLFF. The CDR3 region has the DNA TGTGCCAGCAGGCGACAGGGGACAACTAATGAAAAACTGTTTTTT.

The rearrangement links TRBV20-1 to TRBJ1-1; D possibly corresponds to TRBD1 (6 bases). From germline, CDR1 is DFQATT and CDR2 SNEGSKA (reference sequence). There are 14 residues in the CDR3. The V and J ends lost 3 bases and 4 bases respectively, with 15 bases between them. CDR3 region: CSASFGGPSTEAFF. The CDR3 DNA is TGCAGTGCTAGTTTTGGGGGCCCCTCCACTGAAGCTTTCTTT.

The CDR3 here is CASSLKRGYEQYF. In DNA form, the CDR3 reads TGTGCCAGCAGTTTGAAGCGGGGCTACGAGCAGTACTTC. The chain links TRBV27 to TRBJ2-7; 7 bases are shared with TRBD2. Germline CDR1 MNHEY, CDR2 SMNVEV (reference sequence). The CDR3 is 13 residues long. The V and J ends lost 3 bases and 3 bases, in that order; junction bases with no gene match: 2.

The chain couples TRBV19 to TRBJ2-2; D is unclear. Between the trimmed V and J ends, which lost 5 bases and 0 bases, there was a span of 7 bases. CDR1 and CDR2 from the germline V gene are LNHDA and SQIVND (reference sequence). This CDR3 has 14 amino acids. The CDR3 protein is CASSGTTNTGELFF. The CDR3 nucleotides read TGTGCCAGTAGTGGCACCACGAACACCGGGGAGCTGTTTTTT.

V is TRBV12-3 or TRBV12-4 and J is TRBJ1-5; D is ambiguous. The CDR3 extends over 12 amino acids. Trimming took off 5 bases at V and 0 bases at J, with 2 bases between the two ends. CDR3 loop: CASSHSNQPQHF. The CDR3 DNA follows: TGTGCCAGCAGTCATAGCAATCAGCCCCAGCATTTT.

The chain is built from TRBV15 and TRBJ1-1, with D tentatively TRBD1 (5 bases). The V gene lost 3 bases and the J gene lost 1 base, with 9 bases spanning the gap. Per germline, CDR1 LNHNV and CDR2 YYDKDF (reference sequence). The length of the CDR3 is 14 residues. The CDR3 here is CATSRPDRNTEAFF. The CDR3 DNA follows: TGTGCCACCAGCAGGCCCGACAGGAACACTGAAGCTTTCTTT.

The V call is TRBV28, the J call TRBJ1-2, with 7 bases fitting TRBD1. V lost 6 bases to trimming and J lost 2 bases; unmatched junction nucleotides: 6. The CDR3 sequence is 14 residues long. Per germline, CDR1 MDHEN and CDR2 SYDVKM. CDR3 sequence (DNA): TGTGCCAGCAGACCGGGGACAGCCAACTATGGCTACACCTTC. Translating gives CASRPGTANYGYTF.